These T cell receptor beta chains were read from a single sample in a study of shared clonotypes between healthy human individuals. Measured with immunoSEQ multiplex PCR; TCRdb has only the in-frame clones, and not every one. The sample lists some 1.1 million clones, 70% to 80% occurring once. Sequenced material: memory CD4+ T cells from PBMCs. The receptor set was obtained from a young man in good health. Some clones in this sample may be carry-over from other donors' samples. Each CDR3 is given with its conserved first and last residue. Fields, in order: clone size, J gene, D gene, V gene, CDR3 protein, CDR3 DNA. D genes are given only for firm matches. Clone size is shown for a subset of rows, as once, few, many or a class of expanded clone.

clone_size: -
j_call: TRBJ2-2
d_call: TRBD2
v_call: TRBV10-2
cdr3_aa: CASTGLAVNTGELFF
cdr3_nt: TGCGCCAGCACGGGACTAGCGGTGAACACCGGGGAGCTGTTTTTT

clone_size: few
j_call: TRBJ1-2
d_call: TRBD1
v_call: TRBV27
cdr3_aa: CASARTGVGGYTF
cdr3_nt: TGTGCCAGCGCCAGGACAGGGGTCGGTGGCTACACCTTC

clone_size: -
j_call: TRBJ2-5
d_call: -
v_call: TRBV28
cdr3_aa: CASGDGISRETQYF
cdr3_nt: TGTGCCAGCGGAGACGGGATCAGCCGAGAGACCCAGTACTTC

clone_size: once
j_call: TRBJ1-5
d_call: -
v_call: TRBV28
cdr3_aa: CASSLSGEQPQHF
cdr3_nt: TGTGCCAGCAGTTTATCTGGGGAACAGCCCCAGCATTTT

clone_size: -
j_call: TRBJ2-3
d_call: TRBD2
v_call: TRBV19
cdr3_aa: CASSRLAANRADTQYF
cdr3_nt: TGTGCCAGTAGTAGACTAGCGGCAAACCGGGCAGATACGCAGTATTTT

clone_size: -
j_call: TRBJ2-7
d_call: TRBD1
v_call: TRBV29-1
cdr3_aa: CSAGDPGQGAREQYF
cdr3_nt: TGCAGCGCGGGGGACCCGGGACAGGGGGCACGGGAGCAGTACTTC

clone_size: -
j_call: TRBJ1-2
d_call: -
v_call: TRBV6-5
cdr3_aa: CASSYSVLYGYTF
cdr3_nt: TGTGCCAGCAGTTACTCAGTCCTGTATGGCTACACCTTC

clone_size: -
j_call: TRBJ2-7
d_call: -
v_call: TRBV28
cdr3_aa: CASSLWGSAYEQYF
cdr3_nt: TGTGCCAGCAGTTTGTGGGGAAGCGCCTACGAGCAGTACTTC

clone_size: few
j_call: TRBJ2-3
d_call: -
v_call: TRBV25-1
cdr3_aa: CASTWTSTDTQYF
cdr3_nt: TGTGCCAGCACCTGGACTAGCACAGATACGCAGTATTTT

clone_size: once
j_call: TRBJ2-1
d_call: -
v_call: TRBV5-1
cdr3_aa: CASSLDIDQGEQFF
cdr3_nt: TGCGCCAGCAGCTTGGACATTGACCAAGGTGAGCAGTTCTTC

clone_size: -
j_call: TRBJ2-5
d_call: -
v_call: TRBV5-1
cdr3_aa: CGSSLGGQVETQYF
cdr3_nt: TGCGGGAGCAGCTTGGGGGGACAAGTAGAGACCCAGTACTTC

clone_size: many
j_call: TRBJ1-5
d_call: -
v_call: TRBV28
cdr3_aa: CASSRGQIVGLDNQPQHF
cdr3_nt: TGTGCCAGCAGTCGGGGCCAGATAGTCGGCCTGGATAATCAGCCCCAGCATTTT

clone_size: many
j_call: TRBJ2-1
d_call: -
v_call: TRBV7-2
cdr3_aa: CASSFIRENEQFF
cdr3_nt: TGTGCCAGCAGCTTTATTCGGGAGAACGAGCAGTTCTTC

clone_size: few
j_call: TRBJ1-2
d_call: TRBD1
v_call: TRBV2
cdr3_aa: CASRIMDRGYGYTF
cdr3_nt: TGTGCCAGCAGGATAATGGACAGGGGCTATGGCTACACCTTC

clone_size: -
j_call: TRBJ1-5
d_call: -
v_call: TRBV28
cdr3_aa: CASSLVQGGQPQHF
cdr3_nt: TGTGCCAGCAGTTTGGTGCAGGGTGGTCAGCCCCAGCATTTT

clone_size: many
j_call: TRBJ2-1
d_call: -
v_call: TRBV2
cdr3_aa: CASSPSPKQFF
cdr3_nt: TGTGCCAGCAGTCCCTCCCCCAAGCAGTTCTTC

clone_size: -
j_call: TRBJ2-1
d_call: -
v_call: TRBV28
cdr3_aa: CASRAGSAPSYNEQFF
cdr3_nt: TGTGCCAGCAGGGCGGGTAGTGCCCCTTCCTACAATGAGCAGTTCTTC

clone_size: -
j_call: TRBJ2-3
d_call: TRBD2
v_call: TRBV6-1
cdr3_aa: CASSRGLAGTDTQYF
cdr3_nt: TGTGCCAGCAGCCGGGGACTAGCGGGCACAGATACGCAGTATTTT

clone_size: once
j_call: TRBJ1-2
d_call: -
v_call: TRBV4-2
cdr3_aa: CASSQRGGSNYGYTF
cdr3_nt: TGTGCCAGCAGCCAGAGGGGGGGATCTAACTATGGCTACACCTTC

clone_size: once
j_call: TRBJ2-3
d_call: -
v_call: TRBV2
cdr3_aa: CASSDSASTDTQYF
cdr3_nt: TGTGCCAGCAGTGATTCTGCTAGCACAGATACGCAGTATTTT

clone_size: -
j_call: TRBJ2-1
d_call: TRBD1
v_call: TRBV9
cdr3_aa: CASSATGDSFWDEQFF
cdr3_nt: TGTGCCAGCAGCGCGACCGGGGACAGCTTTTGGGATGAGCAGTTCTTC

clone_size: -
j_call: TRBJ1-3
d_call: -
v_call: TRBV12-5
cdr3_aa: CAAPGQPVFGRVHPGNTIYF
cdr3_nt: TGTGCTGCCCCGGGCCAACCCGTCTTCGGCAGGGTACACCCTGGAAACACCATATATTTT

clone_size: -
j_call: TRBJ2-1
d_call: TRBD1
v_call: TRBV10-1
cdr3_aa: CASQGTAPNEQFF
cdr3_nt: TGCGCCAGCCAAGGGACAGCCCCCAATGAGCAGTTCTTC

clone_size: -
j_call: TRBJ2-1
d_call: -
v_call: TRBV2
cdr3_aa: CASTPGPYNEQFF
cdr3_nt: TGTGCCAGCACTCCGGGCCCCTACAATGAGCAGTTCTTC

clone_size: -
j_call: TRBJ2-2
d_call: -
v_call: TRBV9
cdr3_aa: CASSAREIGELFF
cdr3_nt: TGTGCCAGCAGCGCCAGGGAGATCGGGGAGCTGTTTTTT

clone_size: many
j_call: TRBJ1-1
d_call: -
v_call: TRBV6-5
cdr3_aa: CASSWGSPNTEAFF
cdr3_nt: TGTGCCAGCAGTTGGGGGAGCCCGAACACTGAAGCTTTCTTT

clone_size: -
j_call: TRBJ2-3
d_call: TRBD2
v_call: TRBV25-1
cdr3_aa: CASSELRGVAGASDTQYF
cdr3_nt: TGTGCCAGCAGTGAATTACGGGGGGTAGCGGGAGCCTCAGATACGCAGTATTTT

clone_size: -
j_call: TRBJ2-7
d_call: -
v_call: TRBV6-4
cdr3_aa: CASSDIGRDTRTYEQYF
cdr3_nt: TGTGCCAGCAGTGACATTGGGAGGGACACGAGGACCTACGAGCAGTACTTC

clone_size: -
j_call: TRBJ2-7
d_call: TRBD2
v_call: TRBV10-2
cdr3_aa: CASTTSGRGDTYEQYF
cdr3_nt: TGCGCCAGCACGACTAGCGGGAGGGGTGACACCTACGAGCAGTACTTC

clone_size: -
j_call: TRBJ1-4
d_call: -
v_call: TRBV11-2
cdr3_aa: CASSLRRSEKLFF
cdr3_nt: TGTGCCAGCAGCTTACGGCGGTCCGAAAAACTGTTTTTT

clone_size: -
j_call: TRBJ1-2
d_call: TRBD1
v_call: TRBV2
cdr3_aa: CASSRDRGLLNYGYTF
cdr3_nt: TGTGCCAGCAGTCGGGACAGGGGTCTCTTGAACTATGGCTACACCTTC

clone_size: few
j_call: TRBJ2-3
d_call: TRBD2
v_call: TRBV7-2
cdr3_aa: CASSEGRTSGYTDTQYF
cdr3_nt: TGTGCCAGCAGCGAGGGGCGGACTAGCGGTTACACAGATACGCAGTATTTT

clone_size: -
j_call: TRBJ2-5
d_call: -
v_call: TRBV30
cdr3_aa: CAWSARETQYF
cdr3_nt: TGTGCCTGGAGTGCCCGAGAGACCCAGTACTTC

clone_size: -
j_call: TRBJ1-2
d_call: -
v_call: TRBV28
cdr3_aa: CASSLFGPGAGGYTF
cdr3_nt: TGTGCCAGCAGTTTATTTGGCCCCGGAGCCGGGGGCTACACCTTC

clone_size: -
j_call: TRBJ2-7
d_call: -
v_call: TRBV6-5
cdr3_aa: CASSSPSRSGSYEQYF
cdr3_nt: TGTGCCAGCAGTTCCCCATCGCGGAGTGGCTCCTACGAGCAGTACTTC

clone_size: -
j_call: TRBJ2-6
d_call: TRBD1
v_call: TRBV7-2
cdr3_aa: CASSLAGTAGANVLTF
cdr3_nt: TGTGCCAGCAGCTTAGCGGGGACAGCTGGGGCCAACGTCCTGACTTTC

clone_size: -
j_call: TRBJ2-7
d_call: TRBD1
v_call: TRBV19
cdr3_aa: CASSIPGTGAIEQYF
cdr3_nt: TGTGCCAGTAGTATCCCCGGGACAGGGGCGATCGAGCAGTACTTC

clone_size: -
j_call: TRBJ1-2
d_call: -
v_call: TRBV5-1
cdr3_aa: CASSWGPMNYGYTF
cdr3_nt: TGCGCCAGCAGCTGGGGACCGATGAACTATGGCTACACCTTC

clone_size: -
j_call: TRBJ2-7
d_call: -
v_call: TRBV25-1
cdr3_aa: CASSPQGYEQYF
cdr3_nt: TGTGCCAGCAGTCCACAGGGCTACGAGCAGTACTTC

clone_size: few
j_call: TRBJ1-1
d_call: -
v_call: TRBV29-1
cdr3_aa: CSVAVGAEAFF
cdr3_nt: TGCAGCGTTGCGGTGGGGGCTGAAGCTTTCTTT

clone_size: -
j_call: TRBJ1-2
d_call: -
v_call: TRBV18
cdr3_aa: CASSPRIWDGYTF
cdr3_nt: TGTGCCAGCTCACCAAGGATCTGGGACGGCTACACCTTC

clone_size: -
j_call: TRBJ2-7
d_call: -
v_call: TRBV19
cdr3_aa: CASSMVLNSYEQYF
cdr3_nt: TGTGCCAGTAGTATGGTGTTGAACTCCTACGAGCAGTACTTC

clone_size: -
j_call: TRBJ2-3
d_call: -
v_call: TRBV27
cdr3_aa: CGSETGADTQYF
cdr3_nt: TGTGGGAGCGAGACCGGCGCAGATACGCAGTATTTT

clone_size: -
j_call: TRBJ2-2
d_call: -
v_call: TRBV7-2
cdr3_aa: CASSLGLNTGELFF
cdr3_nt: TGTGCCAGCAGCCTGGGCCTAAACACCGGGGAGCTGTTTTTT

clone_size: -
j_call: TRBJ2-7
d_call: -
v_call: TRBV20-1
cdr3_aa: CSTAWVREQYF
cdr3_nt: TGCAGTACGGCATGGGTGAGAGAGCAGTACTTC

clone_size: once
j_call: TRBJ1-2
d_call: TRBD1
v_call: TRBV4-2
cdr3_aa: CASSQETGGAYGYTF
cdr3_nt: TGTGCCAGCAGCCAAGAAACAGGGGGCGCGTATGGCTACACCTTC

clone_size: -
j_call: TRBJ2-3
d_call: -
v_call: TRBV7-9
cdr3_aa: CASSLAGRSTDTQYF
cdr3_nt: TGTGCCAGCAGCTTAGCGGGACGTAGCACAGATACGCAGTATTTT

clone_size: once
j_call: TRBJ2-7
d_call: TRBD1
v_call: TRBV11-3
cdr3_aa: CASSSGQGYEQYF
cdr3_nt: TGTGCCAGCAGCTCCGGACAGGGCTACGAGCAGTACTTC

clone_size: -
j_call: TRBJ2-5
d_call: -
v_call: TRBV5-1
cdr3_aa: CASSPGTGETQYF
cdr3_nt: TGCGCCAGCAGCCCGGGGACCGGAGAGACCCAGTACTTC

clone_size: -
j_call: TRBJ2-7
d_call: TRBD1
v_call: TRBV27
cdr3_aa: CASSSPGQGSSYEQYF
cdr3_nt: TGTGCCAGCAGTTCCCCGGGACAGGGTAGCTCCTACGAGCAGTACTTC

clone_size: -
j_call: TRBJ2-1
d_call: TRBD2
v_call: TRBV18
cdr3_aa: CASSPGLAAYNEQFF
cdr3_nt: TGTGCCAGCTCACCGGGACTAGCGGCCTACAATGAGCAGTTCTTC

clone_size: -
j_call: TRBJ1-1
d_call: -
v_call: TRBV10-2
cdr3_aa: CASRWATSGTEAFF
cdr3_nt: TGCGCCAGCAGGTGGGCCACCTCTGGAACTGAAGCTTTCTTT

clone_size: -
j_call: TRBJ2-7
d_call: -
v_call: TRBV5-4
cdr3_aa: CASSSPGSYEQYF
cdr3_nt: TGTGCCAGCAGCTCCCCTGGATCTTACGAGCAGTACTTC

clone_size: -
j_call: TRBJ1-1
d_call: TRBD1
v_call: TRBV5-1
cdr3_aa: CASSLAPRTGRSNTEAFF
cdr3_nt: TGCGCCAGCAGCTTGGCCCCTCGGACAGGGAGGTCGAACACTGAAGCTTTCTTT

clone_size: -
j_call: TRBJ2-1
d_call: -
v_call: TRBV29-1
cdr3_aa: CSVEWGELYNEQFF
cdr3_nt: TGCAGCGTTGAATGGGGGGAACTTTACAATGAGCAGTTCTTC

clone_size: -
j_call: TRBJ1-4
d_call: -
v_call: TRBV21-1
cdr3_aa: CASSARQESTNEKLFF
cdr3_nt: TGTGCCAGCAGCGCCAGACAGGAATCAACTAATGAAAAACTGTTTTTT

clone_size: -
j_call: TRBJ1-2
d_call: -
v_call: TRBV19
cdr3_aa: CASTSHGQGLFSPYGYTF
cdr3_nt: TGTGCCAGTACCTCGCACGGGCAGGGATTATTTTCCCCCTATGGCTACACCTTC

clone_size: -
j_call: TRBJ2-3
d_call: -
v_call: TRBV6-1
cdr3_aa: CASSKGDTTGDTQYF
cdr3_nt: TGTGCCAGCAGTAAGGGGGATACCACGGGGGATACGCAGTATTTT

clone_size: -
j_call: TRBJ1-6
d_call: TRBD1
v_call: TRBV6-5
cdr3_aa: CASSYTGGAGSPLHF
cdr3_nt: TGTGCCAGCAGTTACACAGGGGGCGCGGGTTCACCCCTCCACTTT

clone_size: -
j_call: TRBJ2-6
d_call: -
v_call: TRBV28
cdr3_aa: CASSFLRTSGANVLTF
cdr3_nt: TGTGCCAGCAGTTTTTTACGGACCTCTGGGGCCAACGTCCTGACTTTC